This is a list of T cell receptor beta chains from one sample in a study of CD8+CD57+ T cells in acquired aplastic anemia. Using its own MiXCR run on the reads, TCRdb lists one record per CDR3 protein. The table shows under 200,000 distinct CDR3 sequences, with about 48% occurring only once. Sequenced: sorted CD4+, CD8+, or CD8+CD57+ T cells (not recorded which) from PBMCs. The receptors were gathered from a human donor in good health. CDR3s include the opening cysteine and the closing phenylalanine or tryptophan. The order of the fields is D gene, V gene, clone size, J gene, CDR3 protein, CDR3 DNA. The D gene is left open where the match is weak. Not every row has a clone size; where given, it reads once, few, many or a size class.

TRBD1,TRBV10-2,few,TRBJ1-1,CASTWNRGVMNTEAFF,TGCGCCAGCACTTGGAACAGGGGCGTAATGAACACTGAAGCTTTCTTT
NA,TRBV7-2,once,TRBJ2-5,CASSKAWGETQYF,TGTGCCAGCAGCAAAGCGTGGGGGGAGACCCAGTACTTC
TRBD1,TRBV19,few,TRBJ1-2,CASSIRGSGQGAWGYTF,TGTGCCAGTAGTATAAGGGGATCGGGACAGGGGGCGTGGGGCTACACCTTC
TRBD2,TRBV6-1,many,TRBJ2-1,CASSQTSGGYNEQFF,TGTGCCAGCAGTCAGACTAGCGGGGGGTACAATGAGCAGTTCTTC
TRBD2,TRBV12-3/TRBV12-4,many,TRBJ2-3,CASRTGLAGAGDTQYF,TGTGCCAGCAGAACGGGACTAGCGGGAGCGGGGGATACGCAGTATTTT
NA,TRBV16,NA,TRBJ2-3,CASSQFSSTDTQYF,TGTGCCAGCAGCCAGTTCAGCAGCACAGATACGCAGTATTTT
NA,TRBV27,NA,TRBJ1-6,CASRRGDLSPLHF,TGTGCCAGCAGACGGGGGGACTTATCACCCCTCCACTTT
NA,TRBV7-2,many,TRBJ2-5,CASSLVGDGQETQYF,TGTGCCAGCAGCTTAGTAGGCGACGGTCAAGAGACCCAGTACTTC
TRBD1,TRBV6-2/TRBV6-3,NA,TRBJ1-1,CASNSQGLREAFF,TGTGCCAGCAACTCACAGGGGCTGCGTGAAGCTTTCTTT
NA,TRBV7-6,NA,TRBJ2-6,CASRPSRGANVLTF,TGTGCCAGCAGACCGTCGAGGGGGGCCAACGTCCTGACTTTC
TRBD2,TRBV9,NA,TRBJ2-1,CASSPTMAGVDYNEQFF,TGTGCCAGCAGCCCTACTATGGCGGGAGTGGACTACAATGAGCAGTTCTTC
NA,TRBV7-8,once,TRBJ1-1,CASGPAANTEAFF,TGTGCCAGCGGTCCCGCGGCGAACACTGAAGCTTTCTTT
NA,TRBV19,many,TRBJ2-1,CASSIVETFLQEQFF,TGTGCCAGTAGTATAGTGGAGACTTTCCTACAGGAGCAGTTCTTC
NA,TRBV29-1,NA,TRBJ1-2,CSVERRQDYGYTF,TGCAGCGTTGAACGTCGGCAGGACTATGGCTACACCTTC
NA,TRBV11-2,many,TRBJ2-5,CASSLVDETQYF,TGTGCCAGCAGCTTAGTTGACGAGACCCAGTACTTC
NA,TRBV7-2,NA,TRBJ2-7,CASSPWGGGNEQYF,TGTGCCAGCAGCCCCTGGGGAGGGGGCAACGAGCAGTACTTC
NA,TRBV24-1,few,TRBJ2-3,CATSDGHGDTQYF,TGTGCCACCAGTGACGGGCACGGGGATACGCAGTATTTT
NA,TRBV27,NA,TRBJ1-2,CASSLSEAPRGYTF,TGTGCCAGCAGTTTATCGGAGGCCCCTCGGGGCTACACCTTC
TRBD1,TRBV19,NA,TRBJ1-2,CASSHDRVGYGYTF,TGTGCCAGTAGTCATGACAGGGTTGGATATGGCTACACCTTC
NA,TRBV3-1,many,TRBJ1-1,CASSQGNTEAFF,TGTGCCAGCAGCCAGGGGAACACTGAAGCTTTCTTT
NA,TRBV10-3,NA,TRBJ2-2,CAISESGTSGELFF,TGTGCCATCAGTGAGTCTGGAACTAGCGGGGAGCTGTTTTTT
NA,TRBV10-1,NA,TRBJ2-5,CASSGRESQETQYF,TGCGCCAGCAGTGGCAGGGAGAGCCAAGAGACCCAGTACTTC
NA,TRBV20-1,NA,TRBJ2-5,CSALTEETRYF,TGCAGTGCCCTAACGGAAGAGACCCGGTACTTC
NA,TRBV2,NA,TRBJ1-2,CASSDGVYGYTF,TGTGCCAGCAGTGATGGGGTCTATGGCTACACCTTC
NA,TRBV19,NA,TRBJ2-3,CAGKQGFRTDTQYF,TGTGCCGGTAAACAGGGTTTTCGCACAGATACGCAGTATTTT
NA,TRBV6-2/TRBV6-3,NA,TRBJ1-5,CASSYKSGNQPQHF,TGTGCCAGCAGTTATAAGTCAGGGAATCAGCCCCAGCATTTT